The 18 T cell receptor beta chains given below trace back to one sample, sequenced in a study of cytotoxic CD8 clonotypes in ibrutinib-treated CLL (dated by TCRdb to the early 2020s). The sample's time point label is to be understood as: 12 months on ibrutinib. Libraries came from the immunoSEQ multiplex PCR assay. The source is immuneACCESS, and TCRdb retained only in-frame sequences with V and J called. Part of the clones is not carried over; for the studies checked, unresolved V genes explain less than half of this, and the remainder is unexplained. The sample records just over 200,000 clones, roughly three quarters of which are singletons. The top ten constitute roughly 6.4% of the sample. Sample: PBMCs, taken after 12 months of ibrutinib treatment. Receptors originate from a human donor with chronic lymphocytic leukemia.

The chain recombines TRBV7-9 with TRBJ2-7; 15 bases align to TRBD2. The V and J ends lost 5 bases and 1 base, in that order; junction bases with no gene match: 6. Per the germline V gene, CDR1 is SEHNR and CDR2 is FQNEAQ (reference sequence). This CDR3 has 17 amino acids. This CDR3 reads CASSLGLAGGQSYEQYF. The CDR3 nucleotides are TGTGCCAGCAGCCTCGGACTAGCGGGAGGGCAATCCTACGAGCAGTACTTC. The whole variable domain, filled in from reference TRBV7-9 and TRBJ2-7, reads DTGVSQNPRHKITKRGQNVTFRCDPISEHNRLYWYRQTLGQGPEFLTYFQNEAQLEKSRLLSDRFSAERPKGSFSTLEIQRTEQGDSAMYLCASSLGLAGGQSYEQYFGPGTRLTVT.

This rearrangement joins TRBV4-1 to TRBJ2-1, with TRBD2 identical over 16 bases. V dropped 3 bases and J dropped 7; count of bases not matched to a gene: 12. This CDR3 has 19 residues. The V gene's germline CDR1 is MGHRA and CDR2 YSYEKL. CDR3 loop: CASSHFPGTSGGADNEQFF. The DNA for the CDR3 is TGCGCCAGCAGCCATTTTCCCGGGACTAGCGGGGGGGCCGATAATGAGCAGTTCTTC.

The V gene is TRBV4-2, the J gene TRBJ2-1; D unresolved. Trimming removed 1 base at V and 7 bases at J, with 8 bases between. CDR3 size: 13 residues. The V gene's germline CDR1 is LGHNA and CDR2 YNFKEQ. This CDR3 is CASSQVLVNEQFF. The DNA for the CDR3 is TGTGCCAGCAGCCAAGTACTGGTTAATGAGCAGTTCTTC.

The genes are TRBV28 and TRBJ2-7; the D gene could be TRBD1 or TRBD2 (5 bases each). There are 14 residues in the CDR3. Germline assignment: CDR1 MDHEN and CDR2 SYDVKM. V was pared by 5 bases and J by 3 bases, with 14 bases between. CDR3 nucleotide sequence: TGTGCCAGCAGTGTAATCCGGGGACGCTACGAGCAGTACTTC. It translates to CASSVIRGRYEQYF.

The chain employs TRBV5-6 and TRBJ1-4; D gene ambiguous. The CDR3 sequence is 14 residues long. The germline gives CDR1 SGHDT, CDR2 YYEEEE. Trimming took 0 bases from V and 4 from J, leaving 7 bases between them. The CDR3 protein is CASSLGPGNEKLFF. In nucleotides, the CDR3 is TGTGCCAGCAGCTTGGGGCCGGGTAATGAAAAACTGTTTTTT. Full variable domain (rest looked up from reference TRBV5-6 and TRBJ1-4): DAGVTQSPTHLIKTRGQQVTLRCSPKSGHDTVSWYQQALGQGPQFIFQYYEEEERQRGNFPDRFSGHQFPNYSSELNVNALLLGDSALYLCASSLGPGNEKLFFGSGTQLSVL.

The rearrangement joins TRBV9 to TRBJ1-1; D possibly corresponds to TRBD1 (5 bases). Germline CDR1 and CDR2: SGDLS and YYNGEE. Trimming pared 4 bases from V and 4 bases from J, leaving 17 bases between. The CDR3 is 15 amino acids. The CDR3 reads CASSLTGDFGTEAFF. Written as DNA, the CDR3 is TGTGCCAGCAGCCTAACGGGGGATTTTGGCACTGAAGCTTTCTTT.

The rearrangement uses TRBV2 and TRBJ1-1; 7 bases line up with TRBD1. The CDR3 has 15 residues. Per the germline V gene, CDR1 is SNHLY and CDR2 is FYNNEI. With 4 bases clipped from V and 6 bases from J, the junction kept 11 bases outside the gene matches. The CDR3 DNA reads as TGTGCCAGCAGTGGAAACGACAGGGTAGGATCTGAAGCTTTCTTT. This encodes CASSGNDRVGSEAFF.

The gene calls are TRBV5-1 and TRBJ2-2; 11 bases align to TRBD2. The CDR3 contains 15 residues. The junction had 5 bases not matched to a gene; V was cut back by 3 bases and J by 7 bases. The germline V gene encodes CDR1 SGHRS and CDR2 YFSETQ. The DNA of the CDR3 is TGCGCCAGCAGCTCGACTAGCGGGAAAAACGGGGAGCTGTTTTTT. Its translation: CASSSTSGKNGELFF. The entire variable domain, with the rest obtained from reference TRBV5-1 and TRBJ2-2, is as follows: KAGVTQTPRYLIKTRGQQVTLSCSPISGHRSVSWYQQTPGQGLQFLFEYFSETQRNKGNFPGRFSGRQFSNSRSEMNVSTLELGDSALYLCASSSTSGKNGELFFGEGSRLTVL.

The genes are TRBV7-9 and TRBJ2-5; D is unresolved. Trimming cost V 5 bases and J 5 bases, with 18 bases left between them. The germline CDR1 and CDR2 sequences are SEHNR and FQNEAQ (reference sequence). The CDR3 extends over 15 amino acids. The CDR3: CASSPPTRVEETQYF. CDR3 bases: TGTGCCAGCAGCCCACCCACTCGGGTTGAGGAGACCCAGTACTTC.

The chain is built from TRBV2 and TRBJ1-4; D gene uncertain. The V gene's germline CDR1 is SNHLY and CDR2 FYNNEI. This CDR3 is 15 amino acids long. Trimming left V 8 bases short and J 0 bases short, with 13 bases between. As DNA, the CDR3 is TGTGCCAGCCGATTGGGTACAGCAACTAATGAAAAACTGTTTTTT. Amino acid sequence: CASRLGTATNEKLFF.

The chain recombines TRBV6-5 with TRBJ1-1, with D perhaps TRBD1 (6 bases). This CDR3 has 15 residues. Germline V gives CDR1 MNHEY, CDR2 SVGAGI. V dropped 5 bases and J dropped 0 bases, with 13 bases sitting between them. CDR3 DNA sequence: TGTGCCAGCAGTGGACTCAGGGGCCTGAACACTGAAGCTTTCTTT. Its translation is CASSGLRGLNTEAFF.

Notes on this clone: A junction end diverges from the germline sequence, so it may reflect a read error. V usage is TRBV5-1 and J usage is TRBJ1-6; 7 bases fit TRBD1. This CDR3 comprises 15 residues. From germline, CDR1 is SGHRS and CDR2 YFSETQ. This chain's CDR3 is CASSFLDRAGSPLHF. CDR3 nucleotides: TGTGCCAGCAGCTTCCTAGACAGGGCGGGTTCACCCCTCCACTTT.

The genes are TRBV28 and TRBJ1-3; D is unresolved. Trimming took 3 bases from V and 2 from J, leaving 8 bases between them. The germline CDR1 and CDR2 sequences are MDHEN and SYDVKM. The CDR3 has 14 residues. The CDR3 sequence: CASSFGLPGNTIYF. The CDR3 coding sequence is TGTGCCAGCAGTTTCGGGCTTCCTGGAAACACCATATATTTT.

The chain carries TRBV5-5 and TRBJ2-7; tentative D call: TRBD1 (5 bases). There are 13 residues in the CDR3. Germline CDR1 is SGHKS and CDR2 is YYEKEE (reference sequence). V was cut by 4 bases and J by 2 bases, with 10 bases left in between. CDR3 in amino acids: CASSGTGPYEQYF. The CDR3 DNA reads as TGTGCCAGCAGCGGCACAGGTCCCTACGAGCAGTACTTC.

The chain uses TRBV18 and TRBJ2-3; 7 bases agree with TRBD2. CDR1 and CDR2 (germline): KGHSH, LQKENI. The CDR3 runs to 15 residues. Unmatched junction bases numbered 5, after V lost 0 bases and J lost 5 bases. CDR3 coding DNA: TGTGCCAGCTCACCACCGGGAGGGGCGCGAGATACGCAGTATTTT. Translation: CASSPPGGARDTQYF.

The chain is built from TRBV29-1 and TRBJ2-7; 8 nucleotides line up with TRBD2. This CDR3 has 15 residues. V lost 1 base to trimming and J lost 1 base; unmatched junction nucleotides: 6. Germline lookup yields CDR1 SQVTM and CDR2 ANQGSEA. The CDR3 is CSVEGASGPSYEQYF. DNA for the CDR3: TGCAGCGTTGAAGGGGCTAGCGGGCCTTCCTACGAGCAGTACTTC.

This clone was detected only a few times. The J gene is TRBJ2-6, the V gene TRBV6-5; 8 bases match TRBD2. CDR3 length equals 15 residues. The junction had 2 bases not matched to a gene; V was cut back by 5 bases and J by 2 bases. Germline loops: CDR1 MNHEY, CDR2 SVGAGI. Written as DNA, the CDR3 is TGTGCCAGCAGTCCCGGGAGGGCTGGGGCCAACGTCCTGACTTTC. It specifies CASSPGRAGANVLTF.

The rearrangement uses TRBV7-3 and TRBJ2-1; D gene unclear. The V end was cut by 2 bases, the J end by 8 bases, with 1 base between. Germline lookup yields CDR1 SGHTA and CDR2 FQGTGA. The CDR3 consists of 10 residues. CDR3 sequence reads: CASSLYEQFF. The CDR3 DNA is TGTGCCAGCAGCTTATATGAGCAGTTCTTC.